This T cell receptor (beta chain) was identified in a study of shared clonotypes between healthy human individuals (dated by TCRdb to about 2020). In terms of the full investigation: A couple of women and a few men aged 18 to 49 years were included in the cohort. The study deeply sequenced blood TCR repertoires of five healthy adults to estimate repertoire size and the extent of clonotype sharing between individuals. Different laboratories and diverse techniques were used to prepare libraries and sequence TCR repertoires, to increase sequencing depth and limit assay-specific biases. Per donor, leukapheresis produced somewhere between about 0.8 and 9.5 billion PBMCs. Points the paper makes about the study in general: Sampling was restricted to blood, and TCR repertoires in tissue are likely to differ from TCR repertoires in blood. The genetic and exposure-history diversity represented was limited by the small number of donors. Pairwise subsampling led to the expectation that sequencing depth would affect the degree of clonotype sharing among donors.

The donors were healthy, HIV-negative adults who had no recently reported acute infections or vaccinations. All donors were Caucasian adults living in Nashville, Tennessee, USA. For unsorted samples, roughly 91 million PBMCs were counted, and genomic DNA was extracted using the QIAamp DNA Blood Mini kit. Blood was obtained by leukapheresis, after which PBMCs were separated by Ficoll-Histopaque density gradient centrifugation and cryopreserved in liquid nitrogen vapor phase. A note on this clone: No antigen is known for it. The input lacks base qualities; no much larger clone sits a single base away.

Using the deep immunoSEQ assay, TCR CDR3 regions were amplified from genomic DNA by multiplex PCR. For each cell subset, the extracted genomic DNA was distributed evenly across all wells of several immunoSEQ 96-well plates, and each plate served as one replicate. For unsorted PBMC, each replicate PCR was loaded with 300 to 350 ng genomic DNA, equivalent to some 27,000 T cell genomes. Ten immunoSEQ deep assay plates were used to sequence unsorted PBMC genomic DNA. Purified libraries were quantified with a Qubit 3.0 fluorometer, sized on a Bioanalyzer 2100, and re-quantified with the KAPA Library Quantification kit. Every immunoSEQ 96-well plate was sequenced on a dedicated single-read 150-cycle Illumina NextSeq 550 flow cell. The authors' analysis ran thus. The immunoSEQ output contained only junctional sequences without quality scores, so filtering could not match that applied to full-length reads. To assign V/J genes and CDR3, sequences were annotated against IMGT germline references using PyIR, a Python wrapper for IgBLAST v1.9. Reads with weak V/J assignments (E-value above 1e-6), missing CDR3, stop codons, out-of-frame junctions, or ambiguous translated residues were removed. A V3J clonotype was defined by an identical inferred V gene, J gene, and CDR3 amino acid sequence. Percentage overlap between repertoires was computed as shared unique clonotypes divided by the size of the smaller repertoire. Richness of each repertoire was evaluated using RTK rarefaction, the Chao1 estimator, and Recon v2.1 estimates of unobserved clonotypes. TCRdb's version of the immuneACCESS table is confined to in-frame rearrangements and falls short of the full clone set. An unresolved V gene accounts for under half of the shortfall where checked; the remainder is of unknown origin. Clonal size and the V and J genes are those of that table, whereas D and trimming came from the DNA. For this sample there are some 530,000 clones; roughly 80% appear just once. Together, the top ten hold about 12% of the sample.

From its cysteine to its phenylalanine, the CDR3 spans 15 amino acids. Only the CDR3 DNA stays, 45 bases, in frame from base 1. For CDR1 and CDR2, the germline V gene (reference sequence) lists LNHDA and SQIVND. Relative to germline, V is missing 7 bases and J is missing 0 bases, with 7 bases of the junction outside any gene match. The sequence derives from a middle-aged woman in good health. Some clones in this sample may be carry-over from other donors' samples. The chain employs TRBV19 and TRBJ2-3; 7 nucleotides in the junction match TRBD1. Sequenced: PBMCs. The CDR3 protein: CASTRTGDSTDTQYF. The sequenced DNA: TGTGCCAGTACCCGGACAGGAGATAGCACAGATACGCAGTATTTT.